The 5 T cell receptor beta chains presented below share a single source sample, sequenced in a study of T cells in Graves' hyperthyroidism and ophthalmopathy. Amplified TCR beta CDR3 regions derived from RNA transcripts. With the HTBI primer set, the TCR CDR3 went through a first round of RT-PCR. TCRdb re-derived calls from the multiplex PCR reads in MiXCR, one entry per CDR3 protein. The sample has hundreds of thousands of distinct CDR3 sequences; more than 30% are singletons. Source material: blood. These receptors were taken from a man aged 18 to 35 with Graves' hyperthyroidism.

This clonotype occurred a few times. The chain recombines TRBV9 with TRBJ2-7, with TRBD1 matching over 8 bases. The V gene's germline CDR1 is SGDLS and CDR2 YYNGEE. The CDR3 consists of 16 residues. V trimming: 4 bases; J trimming: 5 bases; junction bases outside the gene matches: 14. DNA for the CDR3: TGTGCCAGCAGCTCCAGGCCGGACAGGGAGATCGACGAGCAGTACTTC. As protein: CASSSRPDREIDEQYF.

This clonotype showed up just a few times. The rearrangement uses TRBV4-2 and TRBJ1-4; D uncertain. The ends were cut back, 0 bases at V and 8 bases at J, with 10 bases in the middle. CDR1 is LGHNA, CDR2 YNFKEQ, per germline. CDR3 length: 14 residues. The CDR3 reads CASSQEGGREKLFF. The CDR3 nucleotides are TGTGCCAGCAGCCAAGAAGGAGGTAGAGAAAAACTGTTTTTT.

This chain links TRBV12-3 or TRBV12-4 with TRBJ1-6, with D uncertain. Trimming shortened V by 6 bases and J by 10 bases, and 10 bases separated the two germline ends. This CDR3 has 12 amino acids. The CDR3 protein is CASREGNSPLHF. In DNA form, the CDR3 reads TGTGCCAGCAGGGAGGGTAACTCACCCCTCCACTTT.

V gene TRBV19 combines with J gene TRBJ1-1, with a possible D match to TRBD1 (6 bases). Between the trimmed V and J ends, which lost 5 bases and 11 bases, there was a span of 27 bases. This CDR3 comprises 16 residues. The germline V gene has CDR1 LNHDA and CDR2 SQIVND (reference sequence). CDR3 nucleotides: TGTGCCAGTAGTTCGGGGGACCAAACCGGGGGCGTGAGGGCTTTCTTT. Amino acids: CASSSGDQTGGVRAFF.

This clonotype has at least ten counts. The J gene is TRBJ1-1, the V gene TRBV29-1; D unresolved. This CDR3 is built from 12 residues. Germline values: CDR1 SQVTM, CDR2 ANQGSEA. The V end was cut by 7 bases, the J end by 4 bases, with 13 bases between. CDR3 DNA sequence: TGCAGCGCCCCCGCGCTGGGCACTGAAGCTTTCTTT. Protein: CSAPALGTEAFF. Complete variable domain (other parts from reference TRBV29-1 and TRBJ1-1): SAVISQKPSRDICQRGTSLTIQCQVDSQVTMMFWYRQQPGQSLTLIATANQGSEATYESGFVIDKFPISRPNLTFSTLTVSNMSPEDSSIYLCSAPALGTEAFFGQGTRLTVV.